This T cell receptor (beta chain) came from a study of PD-1 blockade in classical Hodgkin lymphoma. Study-level background: Administration of nivolumab to patients was at 3 mg/kg intravenously every 2 weeks.

Sequenced by immunoSEQ multiplex PCR; TCRdb stores in-frame clones only, minus some. Of approximately 41,000 clones in the sample, about three quarters are singletons; the top ten hold 13%. Regarding the study as a whole: CD4+ TCR diversity rose significantly by C4D1, and CD8+ TCR diversity did not. At baseline, newly diagnosed patients reportedly showed less TCR diversity than healthy donors.

The patients all showed relapse after autologous stem cell transplantation, while their brentuximab vedotin exposure varied. Complete response, partial response or progressive disease were the best responses. With V trimmed by 5 bases and J by 3 bases, 8 bases remained unmatched. This CDR3 has 15 residues. CDR1 MNHNY and CDR2 SVGAGI come from the germline V gene (reference sequence). In the case of this clone: The target antigen is unknown.

The chain recombines TRBV6-6 with TRBJ2-7, with 9 bases matching TRBD2. The receptor was derived from a human donor with classical Hodgkin lymphoma. The sequenced sample was peripheral blood mononuclear cells (PBMCs), obtained at baseline. CDR3 region: CASSPVAGEHYEQYF. DNA of the CDR3: TGTGCCAGCAGTCCCGTAGCGGGGGAACACTACGAGCAGTACTTC.